The 3 T cell receptor beta chains below all came from one sample that was sequenced in a study of blood T cells in healthy people across ages. Alongside a J-beta primer mix, a sample-barcoded 5' primer served in a second PCR lasting about 7 to 11 cycles. TCRdb re-analysed the 5' RACE reads in MiXCR, keeping a single row per CDR3 protein. The top ten hold 25% to 35% of the sample, which has approximately 830,000 distinct CDR3 sequences, around 62% seen once. Source material: blood. These receptors all come from a man aged 25-45 years in good health.

CDR3 DNA sequence: TGTGCCAGCAGCCCGAGTACGGGGTGGCAAGAGACCCAGTACTTC. It translates to CASSPSTGWQETQYF. V gene TRBV7-9 combines with J gene TRBJ2-5; possible D gene TRBD2, 5 bases. The germline V gene has CDR1 SEHNR and CDR2 FQNEAQ (reference sequence). CDR3 size: 15 residues. V was trimmed by 5 bases and J by 2 bases, leaving 15 bases between them.

The genes are TRBV28 and TRBJ2-7; TRBD2 matches at 12 bases. V trimming: 3 bases; J trimming: 7 bases; junction bases outside the gene matches: 7. The length of the CDR3 is 15 residues. Germline CDR1 and CDR2: MDHEN and SYDVKM. This CDR3 reads CASSLYVLAGGEQYF. The CDR3 bases are TGTGCCAGCAGTTTGTACGTTCTAGCGGGAGGGGAGCAGTACTTC.

CDR3 DNA: TGTGCCTGGAGTGAAGCTAGCGGATTCTACGAGCAGTACTTC. Translating gives CAWSEASGFYEQYF. The J gene is TRBJ2-7, the V gene TRBV30, with TRBD2 matching 7 bases. Germline V gene lookup returns CDR1 GTSNPN and CDR2 SVGIG (reference sequence). This CDR3 is 14 amino acids long. After removal of 1 base from V and 3 bases from J, the junction contained 6 bases not matched to a gene. Full variable domain (remainder filled in from reference TRBV30 and TRBJ2-7): SQTIHQWPATLVQPVGSPLSLECTVEGTSNPNLYWYRQAAGRGLQLLFYSVGIGQISSEVPQNLSASRPQDRQFILSSKKLLLSDSGFYLCAWSEASGFYEQYFGPGTRLTVT.